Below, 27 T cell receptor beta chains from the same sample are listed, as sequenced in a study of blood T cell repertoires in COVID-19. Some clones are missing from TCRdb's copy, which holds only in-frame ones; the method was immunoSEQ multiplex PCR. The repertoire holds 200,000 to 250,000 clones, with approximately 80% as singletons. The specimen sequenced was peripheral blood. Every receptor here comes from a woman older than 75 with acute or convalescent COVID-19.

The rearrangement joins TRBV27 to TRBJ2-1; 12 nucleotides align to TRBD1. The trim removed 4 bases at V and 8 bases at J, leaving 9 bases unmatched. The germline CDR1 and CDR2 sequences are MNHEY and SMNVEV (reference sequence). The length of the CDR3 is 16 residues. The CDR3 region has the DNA TGTGCCAGCAGTTCCACTCCGGGACAGGGGGCAGATGAGCAGTTCTTC. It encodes CASSSTPGQGADEQFF.

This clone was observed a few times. The CDR3 loop is CASSEWVAGTGELFF. Written as DNA, the CDR3 is TGTGCCAGCAGTGAATGGGTAGCGGGAACCGGGGAGCTGTTTTTT. The chain joins TRBV25-1 to TRBJ2-2, with TRBD2 matching over 8 bases. V gave up 1 base and J gave up 5 bases; unmatched junction bases: 3. Looked up from germline, CDR1 is MGHDK and CDR2 is SYGVNS. The CDR3 loop spans 15 amino acids.

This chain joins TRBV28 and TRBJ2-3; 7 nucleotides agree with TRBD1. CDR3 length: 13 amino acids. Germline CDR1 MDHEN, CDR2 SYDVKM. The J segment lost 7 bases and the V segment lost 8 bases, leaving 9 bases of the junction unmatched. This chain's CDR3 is CASLPQGVNTQYF. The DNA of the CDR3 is TGTGCCAGCCTCCCCCAGGGGGTGAATACGCAGTATTTT.

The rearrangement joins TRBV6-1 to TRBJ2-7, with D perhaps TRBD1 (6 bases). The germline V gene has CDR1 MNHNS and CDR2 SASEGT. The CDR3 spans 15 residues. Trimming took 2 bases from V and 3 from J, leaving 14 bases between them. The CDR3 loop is CASSETQGSIYEQYF. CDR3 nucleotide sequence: TGTGCCAGCAGTGAAACGCAGGGGTCTATCTACGAGCAGTACTTC.

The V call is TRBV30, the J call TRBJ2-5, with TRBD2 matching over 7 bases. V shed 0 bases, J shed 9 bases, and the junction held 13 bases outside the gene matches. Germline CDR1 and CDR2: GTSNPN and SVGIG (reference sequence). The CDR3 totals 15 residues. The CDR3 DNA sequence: TGTGCCTGGAGTGTCCAGGGACTAAGGGGTTTTGCCCAGTACTTC. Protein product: CAWSVQGLRGFAQYF.

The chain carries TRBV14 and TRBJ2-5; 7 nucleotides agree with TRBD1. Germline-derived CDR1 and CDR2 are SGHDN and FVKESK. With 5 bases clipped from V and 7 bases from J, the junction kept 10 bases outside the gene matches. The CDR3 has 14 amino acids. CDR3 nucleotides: TGTGCCAGCAGCACCGGGACAGTGTATGGGACCCAGTACTTC. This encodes CASSTGTVYGTQYF.

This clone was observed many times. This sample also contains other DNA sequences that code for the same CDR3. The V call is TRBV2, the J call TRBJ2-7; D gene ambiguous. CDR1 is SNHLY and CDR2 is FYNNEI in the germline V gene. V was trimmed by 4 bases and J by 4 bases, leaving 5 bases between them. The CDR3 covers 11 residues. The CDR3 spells CASSARYEQYF. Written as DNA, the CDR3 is TGTGCCAGCAGTGCTAGGTACGAGCAGTACTTC.

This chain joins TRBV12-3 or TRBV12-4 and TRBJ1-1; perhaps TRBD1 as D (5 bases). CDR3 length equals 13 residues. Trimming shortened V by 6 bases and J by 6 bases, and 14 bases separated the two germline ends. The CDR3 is CASSPRGLSEAFF. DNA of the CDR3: TGTGCCAGCAGCCCACGGGGGTTATCTGAAGCTTTCTTT.

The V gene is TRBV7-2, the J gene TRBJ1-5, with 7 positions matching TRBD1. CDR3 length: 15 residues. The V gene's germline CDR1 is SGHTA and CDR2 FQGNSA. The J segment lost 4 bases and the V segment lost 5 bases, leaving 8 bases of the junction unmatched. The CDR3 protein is CASSIDRAENQPQHF. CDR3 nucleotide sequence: TGTGCCAGCAGCATAGACAGGGCAGAGAATCAGCCCCAGCATTTT. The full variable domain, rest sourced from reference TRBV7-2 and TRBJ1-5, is GAGVSQSPSNKVTEKGKDVELRCDPISGHTALYWYRQSLGQGLEFLIYFQGNSAPDKSGLPSDRFSAERTGGSVSTLTIQRTQQEDSAVYLCASSIDRAENQPQHFGDGTRLSIL.

CDR3 amino acids: CASSQGGLGSYEQYF. CDR3 coding DNA: TGTGCCAGCTCCCAGGGGGGACTTGGGTCCTACGAGCAGTACTTC. V gene TRBV18 combines with J gene TRBJ2-7, with D possibly matching TRBD1 (7 bases). V was cut by 6 bases and J by 1 base, with 16 bases left in between. Germline V lookup: CDR1 KGHSH, CDR2 LQKENI. The CDR3 extends over 15 amino acids.

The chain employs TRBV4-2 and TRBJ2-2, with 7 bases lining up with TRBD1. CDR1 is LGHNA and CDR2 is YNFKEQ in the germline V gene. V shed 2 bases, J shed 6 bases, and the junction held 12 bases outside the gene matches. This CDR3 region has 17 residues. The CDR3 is CASSQNRDSDGAGELFF. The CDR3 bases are TGTGCCAGCAGCCAAAACCGGGACAGCGATGGTGCCGGGGAGCTGTTTTTT.

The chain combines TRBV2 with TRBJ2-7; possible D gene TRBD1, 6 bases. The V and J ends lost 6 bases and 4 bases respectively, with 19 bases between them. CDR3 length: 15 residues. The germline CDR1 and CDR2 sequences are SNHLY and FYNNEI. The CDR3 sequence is CASSPIGQPTYEQYF. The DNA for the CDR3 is TGTGCCAGCAGCCCTATAGGACAGCCAACATACGAGCAGTACTTC. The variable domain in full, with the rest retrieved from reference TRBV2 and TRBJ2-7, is EPEVTQTPSHQVTQMGQEVILRCVPISNHLYFYWYRQILGQKVEFLVSFYNNEISEKSEIFDDQFSVERPDGSNFTLKIRSTKLEDSAMYFCASSPIGQPTYEQYFGPGTRLTVT.

CDR3 nucleotide sequence: TGTGCCAGCAGCCCAGGACGGGGACTAGCGGGTGACCCTTCCTACAATGAGCAGTTCTTC. It translates to CASSPGRGLAGDPSYNEQFF. V and J are TRBV6-6 and TRBJ2-1; TRBD2 matches at 12 bases. Germline loops: CDR1 MNHNY, CDR2 SVGAGI (reference sequence). The CDR3 covers 20 residues. V was clipped by 6 bases and J by 1 base; unmatched bases: 16.

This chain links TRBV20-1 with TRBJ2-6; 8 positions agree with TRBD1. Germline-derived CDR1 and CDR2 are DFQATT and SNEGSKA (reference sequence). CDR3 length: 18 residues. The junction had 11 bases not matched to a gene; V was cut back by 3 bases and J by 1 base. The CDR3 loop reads CSASSGQAVWSGANVLTF. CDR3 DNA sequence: TGCAGTGCTAGTTCGGGACAGGCGGTTTGGTCTGGGGCCAACGTCCTGACTTTC.

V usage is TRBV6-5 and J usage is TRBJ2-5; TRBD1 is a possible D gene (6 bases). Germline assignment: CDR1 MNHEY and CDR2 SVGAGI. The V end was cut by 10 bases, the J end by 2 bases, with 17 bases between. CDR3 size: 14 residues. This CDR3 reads CATQNREGQETQYF. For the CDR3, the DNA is TGTGCCACCCAGAACAGGGAAGGGCAAGAGACCCAGTACTTC.

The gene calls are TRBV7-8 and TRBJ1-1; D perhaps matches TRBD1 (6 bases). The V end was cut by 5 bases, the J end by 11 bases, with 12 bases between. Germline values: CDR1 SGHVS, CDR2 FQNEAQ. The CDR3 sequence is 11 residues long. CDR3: CASSLGGVAFF. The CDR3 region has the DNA TGTGCCAGCAGCCTAGGGGGGGTCGCTTTCTTT. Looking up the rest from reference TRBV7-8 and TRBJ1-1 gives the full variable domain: GAGVSQSPRYKVAKRGQDVALRCDPISGHVSLFWYQQALGQGPEFLTYFQNEAQLDKSGLPSDRFFAERPEGSVSTLKIQRTQQEDSAVYLCASSLGGVAFFGQGTRLTVV.

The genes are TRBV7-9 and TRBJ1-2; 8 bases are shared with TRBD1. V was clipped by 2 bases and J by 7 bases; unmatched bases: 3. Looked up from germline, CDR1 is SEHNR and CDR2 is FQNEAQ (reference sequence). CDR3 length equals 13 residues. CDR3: CASSLSTGAGYTF. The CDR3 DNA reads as TGTGCCAGCAGCTTATCGACAGGGGCTGGCTACACCTTC. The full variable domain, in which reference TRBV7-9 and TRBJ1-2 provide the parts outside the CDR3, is DTGVSQNPRHKITKRGQNVTFRCDPISEHNRLYWYRQTLGQGPEFLTYFQNEAQLEKSRLLSDRFSAERPKGSFSTLEIQRTEQGDSAMYLCASSLSTGAGYTFGSGTRLTVV.

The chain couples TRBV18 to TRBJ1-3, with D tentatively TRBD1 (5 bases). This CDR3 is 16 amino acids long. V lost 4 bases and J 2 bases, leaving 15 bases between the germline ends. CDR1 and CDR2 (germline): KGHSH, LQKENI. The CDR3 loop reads CASSLRLAGTGNTIYF. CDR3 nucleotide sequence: TGTGCCAGCTCACTGAGATTGGCAGGGACTGGAAACACCATATATTTT.

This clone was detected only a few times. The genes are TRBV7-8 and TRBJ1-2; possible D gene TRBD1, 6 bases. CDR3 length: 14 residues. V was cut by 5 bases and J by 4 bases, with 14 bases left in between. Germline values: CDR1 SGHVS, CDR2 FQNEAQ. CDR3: CASSPQGLTYGYTF. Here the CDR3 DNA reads TGTGCCAGCAGCCCCCAGGGGCTGACCTATGGCTACACCTTC.

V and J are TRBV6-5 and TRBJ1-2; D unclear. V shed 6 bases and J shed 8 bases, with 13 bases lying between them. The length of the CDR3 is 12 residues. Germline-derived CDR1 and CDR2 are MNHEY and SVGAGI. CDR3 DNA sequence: TGTGCCAGCAGGGCCATGGAGTTGGGCTACACCTTC. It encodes CASRAMELGYTF.

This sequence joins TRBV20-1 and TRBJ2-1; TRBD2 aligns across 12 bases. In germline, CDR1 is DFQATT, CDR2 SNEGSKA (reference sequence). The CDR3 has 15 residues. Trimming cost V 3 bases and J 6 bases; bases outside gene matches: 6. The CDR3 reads CSASASGGEGNEQFF. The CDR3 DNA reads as TGCAGTGCTAGTGCTAGCGGGGGGGAGGGCAATGAGCAGTTCTTC.

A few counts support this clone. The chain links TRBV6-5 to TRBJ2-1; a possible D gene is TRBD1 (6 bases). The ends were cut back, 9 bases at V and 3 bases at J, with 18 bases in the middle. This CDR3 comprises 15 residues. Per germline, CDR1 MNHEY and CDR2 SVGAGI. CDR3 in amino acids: CASPRPGHRYNEQFF. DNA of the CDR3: TGTGCCAGTCCACGCCCGGGACATCGCTACAATGAGCAGTTCTTC.

CDR3 in amino acids: CASSVGGGGDEQFF. CDR3 in DNA: TGTGCCAGCAGCGTTGGCGGGGGGGGCGATGAGCAGTTCTTC. This rearrangement joins TRBV9 to TRBJ2-1; 9 nucleotides agree with TRBD2. This CDR3 contains 14 residues. Germline V lookup: CDR1 SGDLS, CDR2 YYNGEE. Germline trimming cut 2 bases from V and 8 bases from J; bases unmatched to any gene: 5.

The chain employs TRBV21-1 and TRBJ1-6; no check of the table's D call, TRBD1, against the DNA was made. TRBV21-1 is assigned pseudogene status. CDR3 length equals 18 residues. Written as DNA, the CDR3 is TGTGCCAGCAGCAAATTTCCGGGTCTGACAGCCGATAATTCACCCCTCCACTTT. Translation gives CASSKFPGLTADNSPLHF.

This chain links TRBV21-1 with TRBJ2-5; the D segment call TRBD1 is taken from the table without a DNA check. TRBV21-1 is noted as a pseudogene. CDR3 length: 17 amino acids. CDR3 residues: CASSKYRDRVSLNTQYF. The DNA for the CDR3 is TGTGCCAGCAGCAAGTACCGGGACAGGGTGTCTCTGAACACCCAGTACTTC.

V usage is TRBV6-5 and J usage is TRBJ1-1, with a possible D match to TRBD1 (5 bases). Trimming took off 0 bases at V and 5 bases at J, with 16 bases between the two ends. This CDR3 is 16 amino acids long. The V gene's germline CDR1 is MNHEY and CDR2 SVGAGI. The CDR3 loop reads CASSYSLSGGGTEAFF. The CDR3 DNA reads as TGTGCCAGCAGTTACTCGTTATCGGGGGGAGGGACTGAAGCTTTCTTT.

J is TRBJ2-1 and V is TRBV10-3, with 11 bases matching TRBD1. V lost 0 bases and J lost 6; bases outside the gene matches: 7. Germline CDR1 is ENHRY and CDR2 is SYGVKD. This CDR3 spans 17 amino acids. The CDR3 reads CAISESNPGTGGNEQFF. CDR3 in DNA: TGTGCCATCAGTGAGTCGAACCCCGGGACAGGGGGCAATGAGCAGTTCTTC.